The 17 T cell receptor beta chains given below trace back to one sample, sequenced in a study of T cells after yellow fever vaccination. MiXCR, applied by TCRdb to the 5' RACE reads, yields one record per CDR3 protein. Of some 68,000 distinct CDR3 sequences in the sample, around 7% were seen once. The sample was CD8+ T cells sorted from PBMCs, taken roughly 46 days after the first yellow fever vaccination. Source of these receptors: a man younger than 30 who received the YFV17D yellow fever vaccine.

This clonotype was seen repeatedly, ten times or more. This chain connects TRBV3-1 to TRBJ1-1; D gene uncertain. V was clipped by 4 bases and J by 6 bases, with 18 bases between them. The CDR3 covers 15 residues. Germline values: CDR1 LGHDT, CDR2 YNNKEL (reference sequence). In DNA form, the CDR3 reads TGTGCCAGCAGCCCTGCGAGGGCAGGAATTCCTGAAGCTTTCTTT. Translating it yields CASSPARAGIPEAFF.

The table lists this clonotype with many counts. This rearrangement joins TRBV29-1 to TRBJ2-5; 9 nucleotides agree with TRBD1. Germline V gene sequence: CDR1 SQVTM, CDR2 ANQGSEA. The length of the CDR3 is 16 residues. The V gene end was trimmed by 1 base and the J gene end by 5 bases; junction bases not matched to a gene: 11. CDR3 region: CSVEGTQDRGPETQYF. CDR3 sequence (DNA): TGCAGCGTTGAAGGCACCCAGGACAGGGGACCGGAGACCCAGTACTTC.

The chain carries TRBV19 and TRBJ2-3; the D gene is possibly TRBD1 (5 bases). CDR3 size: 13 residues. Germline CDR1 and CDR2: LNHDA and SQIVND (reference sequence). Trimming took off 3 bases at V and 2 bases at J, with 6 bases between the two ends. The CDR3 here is CASSMDNTDTQYF. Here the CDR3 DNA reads TGTGCCAGTAGTATGGACAACACAGATACGCAGTATTTT.

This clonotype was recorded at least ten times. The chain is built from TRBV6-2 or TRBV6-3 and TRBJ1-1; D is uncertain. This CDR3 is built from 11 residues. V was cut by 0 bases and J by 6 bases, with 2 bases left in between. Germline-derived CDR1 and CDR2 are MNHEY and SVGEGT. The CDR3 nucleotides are TGTGCCAGCAGTTACTCCGCTGAAGCTTTCTTT. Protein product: CASSYSAEAFF.

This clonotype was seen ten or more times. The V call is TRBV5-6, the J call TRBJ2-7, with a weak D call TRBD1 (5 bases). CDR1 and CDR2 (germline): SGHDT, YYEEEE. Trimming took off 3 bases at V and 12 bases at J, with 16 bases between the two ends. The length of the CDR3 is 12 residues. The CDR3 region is CASSWGGSEWYF. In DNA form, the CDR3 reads TGTGCCAGCAGCTGGGGCGGTAGTGAGTGGTACTTC.

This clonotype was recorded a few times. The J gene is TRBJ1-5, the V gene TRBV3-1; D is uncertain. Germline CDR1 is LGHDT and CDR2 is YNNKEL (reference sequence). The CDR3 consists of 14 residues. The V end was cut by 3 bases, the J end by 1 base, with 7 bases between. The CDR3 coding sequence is TGTGCCAGCAGCCACTCCGAGAGCAATCAGCCCCAGCATTTT. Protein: CASSHSESNQPQHF. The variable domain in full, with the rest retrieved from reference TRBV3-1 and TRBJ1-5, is DTAVSQTPKYLVTQMGNDKSIKCEQNLGHDTMYWYKQDSKKFLKIMFSYNNKELIINETVPNRFSPKSPDKAHLNLHINSLELGDSAVYFCASSHSESNQPQHFGDGTRLSIL.

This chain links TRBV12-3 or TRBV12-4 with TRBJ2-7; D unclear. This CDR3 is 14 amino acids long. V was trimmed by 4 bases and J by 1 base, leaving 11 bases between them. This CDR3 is CASSYRHGSYEQYF. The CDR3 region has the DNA TGTGCCAGCAGTTACCGACACGGGTCCTACGAGCAGTACTTC.

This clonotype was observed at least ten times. As DNA, the CDR3 is TGTGCCAGCAGCCTAGCGGGGAACTACGAGCAGTACGTC. As protein: CASSLAGNYEQYV. The gene calls are TRBV3-1 and TRBJ2-7; 8 positions match TRBD2. V trimming: 4 bases; J trimming: 3 bases; junction bases outside the gene matches: 2. The CDR3 totals 13 residues. Germline-derived CDR1 and CDR2 are LGHDT and YNNKEL (reference sequence).

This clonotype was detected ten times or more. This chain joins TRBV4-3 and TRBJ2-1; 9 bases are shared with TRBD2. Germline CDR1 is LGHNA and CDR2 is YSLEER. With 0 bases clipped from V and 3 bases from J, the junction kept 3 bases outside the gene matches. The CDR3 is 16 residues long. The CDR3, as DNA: TGCGCCAGCAGCCAAGACGGAGCGGGGGGCTACAATGAGCAGTTCTTC. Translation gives CASSQDGAGGYNEQFF.

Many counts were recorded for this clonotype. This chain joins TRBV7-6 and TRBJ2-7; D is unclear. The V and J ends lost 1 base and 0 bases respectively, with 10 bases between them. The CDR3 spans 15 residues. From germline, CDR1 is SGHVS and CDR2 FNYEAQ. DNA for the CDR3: TGTGCCAGCAGCTTAGAATCGTCCAGCTCCTACGAGCAGTACGTC. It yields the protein CASSLESSSSYEQYV.

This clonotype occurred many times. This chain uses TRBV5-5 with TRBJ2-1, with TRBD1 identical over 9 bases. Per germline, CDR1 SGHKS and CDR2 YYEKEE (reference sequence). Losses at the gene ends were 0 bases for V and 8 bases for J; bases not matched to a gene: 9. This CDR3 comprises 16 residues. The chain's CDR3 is CASSLELGQGWHEQFF. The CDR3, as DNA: TGTGCCAGCAGCTTGGAGCTAGGACAGGGGTGGCATGAGCAGTTCTTC. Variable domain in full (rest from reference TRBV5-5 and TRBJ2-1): DAGVTQSPTHLIKTRGQQVTLRCSPISGHKSVSWYQQVLGQGPQFIFQYYEKEERGRGNFPDRFSARQFPNYSSELNVNALLLGDSALYLCASSLELGQGWHEQFFGPGTRLTVL.

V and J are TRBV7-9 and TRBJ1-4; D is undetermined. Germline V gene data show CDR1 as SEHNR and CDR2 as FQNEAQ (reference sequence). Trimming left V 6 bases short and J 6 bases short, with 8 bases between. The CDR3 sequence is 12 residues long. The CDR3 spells CASSSLDEKLFF. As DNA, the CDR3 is TGTGCCAGCAGTTCCCTCGATGAAAAACTGTTTTTT.

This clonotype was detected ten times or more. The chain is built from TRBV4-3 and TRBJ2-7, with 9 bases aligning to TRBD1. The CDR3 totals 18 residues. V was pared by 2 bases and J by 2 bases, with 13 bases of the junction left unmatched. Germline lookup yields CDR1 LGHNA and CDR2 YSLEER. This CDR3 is CASSQRRVGTGKPYEQYV. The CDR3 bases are TGCGCCAGCAGCCAAAGAAGAGTCGGGACAGGGAAACCCTACGAGCAGTACGTC.

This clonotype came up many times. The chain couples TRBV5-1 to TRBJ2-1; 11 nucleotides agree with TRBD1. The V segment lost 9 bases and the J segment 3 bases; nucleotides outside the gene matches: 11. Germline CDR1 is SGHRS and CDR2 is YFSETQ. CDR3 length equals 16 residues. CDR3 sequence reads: CATYGPGTGGYNEQFF. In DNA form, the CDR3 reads TGCGCCACGTATGGTCCCGGGACAGGGGGCTACAATGAGCAGTTCTTC.

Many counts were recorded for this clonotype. The CDR3 region is CASSPGEVEQFF. CDR3 in DNA: TGTGCCAGCTCACCAGGGGAGGTCGAGCAGTTCTTC. J is TRBJ2-1 and V is TRBV18, with a possible D match to TRBD2 (6 bases). V lost 2 bases and J lost 10, with 9 bases in between. The CDR3 spans 12 residues. Germline V CDR1 and CDR2: KGHSH, LQKENI. Drawing the rest from reference TRBV18 and TRBJ2-1, the complete variable domain is NAGVMQNPRHLVRRRGQEARLRCSPMKGHSHVYWYRQLPEEGLKFMVYLQKENIIDESGMPKERFSAEFPKEGPSILRIQQVVRGDSAAYFCASSPGEVEQFFGPGTRLTVL.

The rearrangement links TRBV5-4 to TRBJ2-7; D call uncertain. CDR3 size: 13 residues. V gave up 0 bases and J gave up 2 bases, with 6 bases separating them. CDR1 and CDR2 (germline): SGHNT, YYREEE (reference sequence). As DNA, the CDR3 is TGTGCCAGCAGCTTGGAGTTGACCTACGAGCAGTACTTC. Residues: CASSLELTYEQYF.

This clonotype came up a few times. The CDR3 DNA reads as TGTGCCTGGAGTGTAGACTTGAACACCGGGGAGCTGTTTTTT. Translation: CAWSVDLNTGELFF. The chain is built from TRBV30 and TRBJ2-2; D gene unclear. This CDR3 is 14 amino acids long. Germline CDR1 is GTSNPN and CDR2 is SVGIG (reference sequence). Trimming cost V 0 bases and J 1 base, with 6 bases left between them.